This passage covers 27 T cell receptor beta chains from one sample sequenced in a study of blood T cell repertoires in COVID-19. Only in-frame clones appear in the TCRdb table, and some are missing; sequencing was by immunoSEQ multiplex PCR. The table shows 69,000 or so clones, with less than 85% occurring only once. The sequencing input was peripheral blood. The receptors come from a man in his fifties or sixties with COVID-19, enrolled during active disease.

The V call is TRBV7-9, the J call TRBJ1-2, with a weak D call TRBD1 (5 bases). The CDR3 sequence is 14 residues long. The germline V and J ends were trimmed by 4 bases and 6 bases, with 15 bases remaining between them. Germline loops: CDR1 SEHNR, CDR2 FQNEAQ (reference sequence). The CDR3 DNA sequence: TGTGCCAGCAGCTATTTAGAGGGAGGGGATGGCTACACCTTC. Residues: CASSYLEGGDGYTF.

The CDR3 nucleotides read TGTGCCAGCAGCCCCCGCGGGGGGGGTAACACTGAAGCTTTCTTT. As protein: CASSPRGGGNTEAFF. The chain has TRBV7-9 and TRBJ1-1; the D gene is possibly TRBD1 (5 bases). CDR1 and CDR2 (germline): SEHNR, FQNEAQ (reference sequence). This CDR3 region has 15 residues. With 5 bases removed from V and 2 bases from J, the gap between germline ends came to 15 bases. The complete variable domain, with remaining parts taken from reference TRBV7-9 and TRBJ1-1, reads DTGVSQNPRHKITKRGQNVTFRCDPISEHNRLYWYRQTLGQGPEFLTYFQNEAQLEKSRLLSDRFSAERPKGSFSTLEIQRTEQGDSAMYLCASSPRGGGNTEAFFGQGTRLTVV.

This clone appeared once. The V and J genes are TRBV6-5 and TRBJ2-7, with 8 positions matching TRBD1. The CDR3 runs to 15 residues. With 8 bases clipped from V and 0 bases from J, the junction kept 9 bases outside the gene matches. The V gene's germline CDR1 is MNHEY and CDR2 SVGAGI. CDR3 region: CASWHGQGRSYEQYF. The CDR3 DNA sequence: TGTGCCAGCTGGCACGGACAGGGACGCTCCTACGAGCAGTACTTC.

In this sample, this clone turned up a few times. The chain is built from TRBV6-2 or TRBV6-3 and TRBJ2-3; 14 nucleotides match TRBD2. From germline, CDR1 is MNHEY and CDR2 SVGEGT. With 2 bases clipped from V and 4 bases from J, the junction kept 5 bases outside the gene matches. This CDR3 has 17 residues. The DNA of the CDR3 is TGTGCCAGCAGTTACGGAGGGACTAGCGGGGGTGCAGATACGCAGTATTTT. It is translated as CASSYGGTSGGADTQYF.

The V call is TRBV15, the J call TRBJ2-1, with D possibly matching TRBD1 (6 bases). Trimming took off 0 bases at V and 15 bases at J, with 15 bases between the two ends. Germline CDR1 and CDR2: LNHNV and YYDKDF (reference sequence). This CDR3 spans 13 amino acids. In nucleotides, the CDR3 is TGTGCCACCAGCAGAGATGAAGACAGGTTCCTGTTCTTC. It specifies CATSRDEDRFLFF.

The V call is TRBV4-1, the J call TRBJ1-4; D call uncertain. CDR3 length: 14 amino acids. CDR1 is MGHRA, CDR2 YSYEKL, per germline. V lost 4 bases to trimming and J lost 6 bases, with 12 bases between them. The CDR3 coding sequence is TGCGCCAGCAGCCCATCGCCGCACTATGAAAAACTGTTTTTT. Protein sequence: CASSPSPHYEKLFF.

Remarks on this clone: A read error is likely, as this CDR3 ends without the conserved phenylalanine or tryptophan. The limits of the CDR3 on the DNA are not certain, so only TCRdb's listed CDR3 is given. The chain uses TRBV21-1 and TRBJ2-7; the table's D call, TRBD2, was not checked against the DNA. TRBV21-1 represents a pseudogene. The CDR3 is 12 residues long, ends included. The CDR3 spells CASGKIGAGGCL.

In its sample, this clone was seen a few times. The rearrangement joins TRBV9 to TRBJ2-5; D is unclear. This CDR3 is 13 amino acids long. V lost 0 bases, J lost 1 base, and 4 bases lay in between. Per the germline V gene, CDR1 is SGDLS and CDR2 is YYNGEE. Here the CDR3 reads CASSVGAQETQYF. In DNA, the CDR3 is TGTGCCAGCAGCGTAGGGGCCCAAGAGACCCAGTACTTC.

The chain links TRBV7-9 to TRBJ2-5; D possibly corresponds to TRBD2 (6 bases). The CDR3 contains 13 residues. CDR1 and CDR2 from the germline V gene are SEHNR and FQNEAQ (reference sequence). V lost 3 bases and J lost 9, with 14 bases in between. CDR3 sequence (DNA): TGTGCCAGCAGCTTGGAGGGCCGGACCCCCCAGTACTTC. Translation gives CASSLEGRTPQYF.

This chain uses TRBV12-5 with TRBJ1-2; D unresolved. Germline loops: CDR1 LGHNT, CDR2 FRNRAP. V lost 1 base to trimming and J lost 7 bases, with 13 bases between them. CDR3 length: 14 residues. CDR3 region: CASGLAPLIRGYTF. In DNA, the CDR3 is TGTGCTAGTGGTTTGGCCCCCCTAATCCGTGGCTACACCTTC.

The V and J genes are TRBV6-1 and TRBJ2-1; D might be TRBD2 (7 bases). Trimming took 3 bases from V and 9 from J, leaving 18 bases between them. The CDR3 runs to 15 residues. Germline V CDR1 and CDR2: MNHNS, SASEGT. The CDR3 DNA sequence: TGTGCCAGCAGTGAGCGCGCGGGGGCTTACGGTGAGCAGTTCTTC. It yields the protein CASSERAGAYGEQFF.

The J gene is TRBJ2-3, the V gene TRBV5-1; TRBD1 aligns across 7 bases. Losses at the gene ends were 0 bases for V and 1 base for J; bases not matched to a gene: 8. In germline, CDR1 is SGHRS, CDR2 YFSETQ. This CDR3 has 17 residues. The CDR3 sequence is CASSLVRDRAGTDTQYF. The CDR3 region has the DNA TGCGCCAGCAGCTTGGTCAGAGACAGGGCGGGCACAGATACGCAGTATTTT.

V is TRBV15 and J is TRBJ1-6; no firm D call. The germline V gene has CDR1 LNHNV and CDR2 YYDKDF (reference sequence). The V end lost 4 bases, the J end lost 3 bases, and 13 bases lay between the germline ends. The CDR3 has 16 residues. CDR3 in DNA: TGTGCCACCAGCATCCTCAGAGGTGTCTATAATTCACCCCTCCACTTT. It encodes CATSILRGVYNSPLHF. Full variable domain (rest looked up from reference TRBV15 and TRBJ1-6): DAMVIQNPRYQVTQFGKPVTLSCSQTLNHNVMYWYQQKSSQAPKLLFHYYDKDFNNEADTPDNFQSRRPNTSFCFLDIRSPGLGDTAMYLCATSILRGVYNSPLHFGNGTRLTVT.

The chain joins TRBV6-5 to TRBJ2-1; D might be TRBD2 (6 bases). CDR3 length: 15 residues. Trimming left V 8 bases short and J 4 bases short, with 18 bases between. Germline-derived CDR1 and CDR2 are MNHEY and SVGAGI. The CDR3 DNA reads TGTGCCAGCTCTTACTCCTCTCGGGGGTACAATGAGCAGTTCTTC. Encoded protein: CASSYSSRGYNEQFF.

The rearrangement uses TRBV12-3 or TRBV12-4 and TRBJ1-2; D remains ambiguous. With 5 bases removed from V and 7 bases from J, the gap between germline ends came to 8 bases. The CDR3 contains 11 residues. CDR3 DNA: TGTGCCAGCAGTGGAGCCGGTGGCTACACCTTC. It translates to CASSGAGGYTF.

The chain recombines TRBV6-6 with TRBJ2-5; TRBD2 matches at 8 bases. The ends lost 7 bases at V and 3 bases at J; junction bases unmatched: 4. Germline lookup yields CDR1 MNHNY and CDR2 SVGAGI (reference sequence). The CDR3 has 13 amino acids. DNA of the CDR3: TGTGCCAGCATTCAAGCGGGAGAAGAGACCCAGTACTTC. Its translation: CASIQAGEETQYF.

The chain has TRBV6-5 and TRBJ1-2, with 10 bases lining up with TRBD1. V trimming: 2 bases; J trimming: 4 bases; junction bases outside the gene matches: 4. CDR3 size: 15 residues. The V gene's germline CDR1 is MNHEY and CDR2 SVGAGI. In nucleotides, the CDR3 is TGTGCCAGCAGTTACCCGACAGGGGGCGTCTATGGCTACACCTTC. Its translation: CASSYPTGGVYGYTF.

V is TRBV12-5 and J is TRBJ2-7; 8 bases match TRBD1. Trimming removed 4 bases from V and 1 base from J; junction bases left unmatched: 9. This CDR3 comprises 16 residues. Germline V gene sequence: CDR1 LGHNT, CDR2 FRNRAP. The chain's CDR3 is CASGSTGGTGSYEQYF. The CDR3 nucleotides are TGTGCTAGTGGTTCGACAGGCGGGACAGGTTCCTACGAGCAGTACTTC.

This clone was found a few times. This sequence joins TRBV2 and TRBJ1-1; a weak D match, TRBD1 (6 bases). This CDR3 region has 14 residues. Germline CDR1 SNHLY, CDR2 FYNNEI. V was clipped by 5 bases and J by 3 bases, with 13 bases between them. CDR3 bases: TGTGCCAGCAGTATACAGGGTCCACACACTGAAGCTTTCTTT. Translation: CASSIQGPHTEAFF.

This clone is a singleton in its sample. The chain uses TRBV5-1 and TRBJ2-3; 10 nucleotides match TRBD1. This CDR3 is built from 17 residues. V trimming: 0 bases; J trimming: 1 base; junction bases outside the gene matches: 5. Germline CDR1 reads SGHRS; CDR2 reads YFSETQ. The CDR3 bases are TGCGCCAGCAGCTTGGGACAGGGGGCGCGTGGCACAGATACGCAGTATTTT. Translated, it gives CASSLGQGARGTDTQYF.

This sequence joins TRBV29-1 and TRBJ1-1, with D hard to call. The CDR3 runs to 13 residues. Trimming left V 7 bases short and J 0 bases short, with 12 bases between. Germline loops: CDR1 SQVTM, CDR2 ANQGSEA. The CDR3 bases are TGCAGCGCCCGGGGAGTCATGAACACTGAAGCTTTCTTT. Translation gives CSARGVMNTEAFF. The complete variable domain, with remaining parts taken from reference TRBV29-1 and TRBJ1-1, reads SAVISQKPSRDICQRGTSLTIQCQVDSQVTMMFWYRQQPGQSLTLIATANQGSEATYESGFVIDKFPISRPNLTFSTLTVSNMSPEDSSIYLCSARGVMNTEAFFGQGTRLTVV.

The genes are TRBV10-3 and TRBJ1-1, with D hard to call. V was clipped by 6 bases and J by 3 bases, with 11 bases between them. CDR3 length equals 13 residues. Germline assignment: CDR1 ENHRY and CDR2 SYGVKD. The CDR3 nucleotides read TGTGCCATCAGGGTGACACCCTACACTGAAGCTTTCTTT. Amino acid sequence: CAIRVTPYTEAFF.

The CDR3 DNA follows: TGCGCCAGCAGCCCGGGGGGGACTGGTGCACAAGAGACCCAGTACTTC. It codes for CASSPGGTGAQETQYF. The V call is TRBV5-1, the J call TRBJ2-5, with 8 bases matching TRBD2. The germline V gene has CDR1 SGHRS and CDR2 YFSETQ. The trim removed 4 bases at V and 2 bases at J, leaving 10 bases unmatched. This CDR3 is 16 amino acids long. Supplemented by reference TRBV5-1 and TRBJ2-5, the full variable domain reads KAGVTQTPRYLIKTRGQQVTLSCSPISGHRSVSWYQQTPGQGLQFLFEYFSETQRNKGNFPGRFSGRQFSNSRSEMNVSTLELGDSALYLCASSPGGTGAQETQYFGPGTRLLVL.

The CDR3 region has the DNA TGTGCCAGCAGCGCCTCTGAGAATGAGCAGTTCTTC. Translated, it gives CASSASENEQFF. V and J are TRBV7-3 and TRBJ2-1; D gene unclear. V was trimmed by 5 bases and J by 7 bases, leaving 9 bases between them. The V gene's germline CDR1 is SGHTA and CDR2 FQGTGA. The CDR3 covers 12 residues. Full variable domain (missing parts from reference TRBV7-3 and TRBJ2-1): GAGVSQTPSNKVTEKGKYVELRCDPISGHTALYWYRQSLGQGPEFLIYFQGTGAADDSGLPNDRFFAVRPEGSVSTLKIQRTERGDSAVYLCASSASENEQFFGPGTRLTVL.

This chain connects TRBV15 to TRBJ1-5, with 10 bases matching TRBD1. J lost 3 bases, V lost 5 bases, and 4 bases had no gene match. Germline V lookup: CDR1 LNHNV, CDR2 YYDKDF (reference sequence). The CDR3 has 15 residues. CDR3 bases: TGTGCCACCAGCCGGGACAGGGGTTCCAATCAGCCCCAGCATTTT. Translating it yields CATSRDRGSNQPQHF.

This chain joins TRBV3-1 (or the pseudogene TRBV3-2) and TRBJ2-3; D gene ambiguous. With 0 bases removed from V and 5 bases from J, the gap between germline ends came to 6 bases. The germline CDR1 and CDR2 sequences are LGHDT and YNNKEL (reference sequence). This CDR3 has 13 residues. This CDR3 is CASSQDPGDTQYF. CDR3 in DNA: TGTGCCAGCAGCCAAGATCCGGGAGATACGCAGTATTTT.

This chain connects TRBV6-5 to TRBJ1-2, with 8 positions matching TRBD1. Trimming took 10 bases from V and 8 from J; bases not matched to a gene: 18. The CDR3 is 15 amino acids. Germline assignment: CDR1 MNHEY and CDR2 SVGAGI. The CDR3 is CATSNHGGQGDGYTF. The CDR3 nucleotides are TGTGCCACCTCTAACCACGGAGGACAGGGTGACGGCTACACCTTC.